A selection of T cell receptor beta chains follows, all from one sample in a study of shared T cell receptors in the human thymus. This table comes from immunoSEQ multiplex PCR, and its TCRdb copy is limited to in-frame clones, with some not included. Among some 760,000 clones listed, around 85% were seen once. This sample was also put to use in a study of human thymus T cells.

The specimen was thymocytes. The receptor source for this set is a girl less than two years old with a congenital heart defect. Both conserved end residues are part of each CDR3.

v_call	j_call	cdr3_aa
TRBV11-2	TRBJ2-1	CASSLDSDLIYEQFF
TRBV2	TRBJ1-2	CASSAGQKTNYGYTF
TRBV19	TRBJ1-6	CASSTAAWTGAYNSPLHF
TRBV4-3	TRBJ1-1	CASSQGQGPVAFF
TRBV5-1	TRBJ2-2	CASSLTGLDRAAGELFF
TRBV6-4	TRBJ1-2	CASSDTDQAGGYTF
TRBV18	TRBJ1-2	CASSPEREARVLMYGYTF
TRBV5-6	TRBJ1-2	CASRVDRGNYGYTF
TRBV7-2	TRBJ1-2	CASSLAMRGPDTF
TRBV27	TRBJ1-1	CASSPPFFGRITEAFF
TRBV5-6	TRBJ2-3	CASSLALPTDTQYF
TRBV6-6	TRBJ2-1	CASSHPGTEPNEQFF
TRBV18	TRBJ2-1	CASSPEPYRRRSYNEQFF
TRBV11-2	TRBJ1-1	CASSLTGLAFF
TRBV6-5	TRBJ2-5	CASAGLAGEETQYF
TRBV28	TRBJ1-1	CASSLAGLEMNTEAFF
TRBV2	TRBJ1-5	CASSGTGGPPSNQPQHF
TRBV27	TRBJ2-1	CASSLLDSQTDNEQFF
TRBV7-3	TRBJ2-6	CASSFGTVLSGANVLTF
TRBV6-5	TRBJ2-3	CASRPGGTDTQYF
TRBV29-1	TRBJ1-1	CSVPRGDVNTEAFF
TRBV9	TRBJ1-6	CASSVAGGEAPLHF
TRBV19	TRBJ1-2	CASRPGTYARGDGYTF
TRBV5-1	TRBJ2-7	CASSSEIPNRESSYEQYF
TRBV7-4	TRBJ2-5	CASSLGVSEARETQYF
TRBV6-1	TRBJ1-5	CASSGEGSRDGNQPQHF
TRBV14	TRBJ1-2	CASSQDRRDSYGYTF